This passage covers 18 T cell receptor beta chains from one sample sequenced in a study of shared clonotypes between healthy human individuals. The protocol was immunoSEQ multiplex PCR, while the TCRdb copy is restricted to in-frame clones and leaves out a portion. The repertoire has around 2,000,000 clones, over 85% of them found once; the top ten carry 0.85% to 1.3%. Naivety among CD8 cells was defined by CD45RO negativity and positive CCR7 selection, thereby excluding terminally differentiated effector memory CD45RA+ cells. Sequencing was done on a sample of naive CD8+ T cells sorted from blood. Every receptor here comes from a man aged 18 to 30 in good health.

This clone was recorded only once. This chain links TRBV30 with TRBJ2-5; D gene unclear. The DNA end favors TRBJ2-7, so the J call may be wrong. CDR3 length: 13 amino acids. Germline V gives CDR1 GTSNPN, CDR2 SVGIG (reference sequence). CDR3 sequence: CAWSSSVSYEQYF. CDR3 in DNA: TGTGCCTGGAGTTCATCCGTATCCTACGAGCAGTACTTC.

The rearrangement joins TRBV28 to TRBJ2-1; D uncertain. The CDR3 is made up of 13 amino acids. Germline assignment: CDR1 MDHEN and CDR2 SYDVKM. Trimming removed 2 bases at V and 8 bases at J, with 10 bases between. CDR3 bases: TGTGCCAGCAGTTTACGGGTACGCGATGAGCAGTTCTTC. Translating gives CASSLRVRDEQFF.

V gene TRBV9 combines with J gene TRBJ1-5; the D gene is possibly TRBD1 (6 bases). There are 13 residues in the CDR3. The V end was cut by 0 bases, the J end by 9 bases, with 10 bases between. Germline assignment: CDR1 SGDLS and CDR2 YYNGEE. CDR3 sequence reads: CASSVGGGSPQHF. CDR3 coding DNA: TGTGCCAGCAGCGTAGGAGGGGGGTCGCCCCAGCATTTT.

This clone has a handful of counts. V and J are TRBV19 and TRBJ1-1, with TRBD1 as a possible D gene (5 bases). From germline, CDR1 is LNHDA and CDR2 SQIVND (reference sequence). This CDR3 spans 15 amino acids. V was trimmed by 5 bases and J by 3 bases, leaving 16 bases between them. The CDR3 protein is CASSPRGMRDTEAFF. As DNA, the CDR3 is TGTGCCAGTAGTCCCCGGGGCATGAGGGACACTGAAGCTTTCTTT.

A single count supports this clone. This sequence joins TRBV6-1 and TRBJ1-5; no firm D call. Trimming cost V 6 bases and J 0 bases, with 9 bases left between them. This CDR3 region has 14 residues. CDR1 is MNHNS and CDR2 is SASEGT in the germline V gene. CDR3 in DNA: TGTGCCAGCAGCCCCGACTATAGCAATCAGCCCCAGCATTTT. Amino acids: CASSPDYSNQPQHF.

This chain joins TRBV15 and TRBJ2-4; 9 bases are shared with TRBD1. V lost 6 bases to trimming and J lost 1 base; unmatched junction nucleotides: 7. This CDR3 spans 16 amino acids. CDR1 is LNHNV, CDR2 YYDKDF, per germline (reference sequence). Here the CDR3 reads CATSRTGTGAKNIQYF. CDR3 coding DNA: TGTGCCACCAGTCGAACCGGGACAGGGGCCAAAAACATTCAGTACTTC.

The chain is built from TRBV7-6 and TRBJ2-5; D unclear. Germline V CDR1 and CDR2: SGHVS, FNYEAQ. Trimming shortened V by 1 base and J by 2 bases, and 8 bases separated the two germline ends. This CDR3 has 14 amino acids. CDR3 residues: CASSLDPAQETQYF. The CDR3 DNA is TGTGCCAGCAGCTTAGACCCAGCACAAGAGACCCAGTACTTC. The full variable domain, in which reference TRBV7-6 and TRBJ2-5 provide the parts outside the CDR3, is GAGVSQSPRYKVTKRGQDVALRCDPISGHVSLYWYRQALGQGPEFLTYFNYEAQQDKSGLPNDRFSAERPEGSISTLTIQRTEQRDSAMYRCASSLDPAQETQYFGPGTRLLVL.

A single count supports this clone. In DNA, the CDR3 is TGTGCCAGCAGTTATTATAGTCGCGCCCGCGGCGGGTCCCAGTACTTC. Its translation: CASSYYSRARGGSQYF. The chain is built from TRBV6-9 and TRBJ2-5, with a possible D match to TRBD2 (5 bases). Germline V gene lookup returns CDR1 MNHGY and CDR2 SVAAGI. The CDR3 sequence is 16 residues long. Trimming shortened V by 1 base and J by 9 bases, and 21 bases separated the two germline ends.

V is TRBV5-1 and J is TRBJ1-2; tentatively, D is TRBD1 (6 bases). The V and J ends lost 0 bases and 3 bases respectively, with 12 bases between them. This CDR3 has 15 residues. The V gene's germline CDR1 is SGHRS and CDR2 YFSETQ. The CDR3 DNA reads TGCGCCAGCAGCTTGGACCCAAGGGGGGACTATGGCTACACCTTC. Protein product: CASSLDPRGDYGYTF. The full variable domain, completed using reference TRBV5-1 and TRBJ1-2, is KAGVTQTPRYLIKTRGQQVTLSCSPISGHRSVSWYQQTPGQGLQFLFEYFSETQRNKGNFPGRFSGRQFSNSRSEMNVSTLELGDSALYLCASSLDPRGDYGYTFGSGTRLTVV.

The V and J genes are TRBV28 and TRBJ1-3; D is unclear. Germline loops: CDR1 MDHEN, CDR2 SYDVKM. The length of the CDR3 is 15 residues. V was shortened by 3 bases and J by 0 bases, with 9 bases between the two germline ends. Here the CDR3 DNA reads TGTGCCAGCAGTTTGGACGGGTACTCTGGAAACACCATATATTTT. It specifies CASSLDGYSGNTIYF.

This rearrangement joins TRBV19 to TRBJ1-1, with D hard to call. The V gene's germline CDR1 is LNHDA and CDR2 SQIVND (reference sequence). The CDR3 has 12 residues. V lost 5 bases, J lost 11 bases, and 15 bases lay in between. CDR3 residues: CASSYGSSRAFF. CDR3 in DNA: TGTGCCAGTAGTTACGGGAGTTCACGGGCTTTCTTT.

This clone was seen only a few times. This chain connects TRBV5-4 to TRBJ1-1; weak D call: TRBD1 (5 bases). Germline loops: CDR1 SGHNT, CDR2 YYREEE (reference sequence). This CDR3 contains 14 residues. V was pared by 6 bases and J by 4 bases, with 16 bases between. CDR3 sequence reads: CASMRDPLATEAFF. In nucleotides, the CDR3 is TGTGCCAGCATGAGGGACCCTCTGGCCACTGAAGCTTTCTTT. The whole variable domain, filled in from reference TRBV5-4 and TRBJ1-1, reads ETGVTQSPTHLIKTRGQQVTLRCSSQSGHNTVSWYQQALGQGPQFIFQYYREEENGRGNFPPRFSGLQFPNYSSELNVNALELDDSALYLCASMRDPLATEAFFGQGTRLTVV.

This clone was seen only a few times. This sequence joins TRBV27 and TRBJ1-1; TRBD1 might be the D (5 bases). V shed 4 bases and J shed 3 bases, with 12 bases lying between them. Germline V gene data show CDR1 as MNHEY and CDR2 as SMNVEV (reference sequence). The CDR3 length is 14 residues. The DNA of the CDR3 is TGTGCCAGCAGTTCCCAGGGTGGCGACACTGAAGCTTTCTTT. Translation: CASSSQGGDTEAFF.

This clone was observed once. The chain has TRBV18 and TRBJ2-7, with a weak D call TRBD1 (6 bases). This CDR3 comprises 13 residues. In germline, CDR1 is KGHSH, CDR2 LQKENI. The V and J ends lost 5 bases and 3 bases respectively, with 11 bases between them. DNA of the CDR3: TGTGCCAGCTCAACAGGGTTCAACTACGAGCAGTACTTC. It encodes CASSTGFNYEQYF.

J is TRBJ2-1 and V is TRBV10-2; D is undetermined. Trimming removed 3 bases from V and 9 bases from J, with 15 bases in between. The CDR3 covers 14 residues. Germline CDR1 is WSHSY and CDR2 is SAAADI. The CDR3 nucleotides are TGCGCCAGCAGTGATGGTAACGGCTTGGCTGAGCAGTTCTTC. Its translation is CASSDGNGLAEQFF.

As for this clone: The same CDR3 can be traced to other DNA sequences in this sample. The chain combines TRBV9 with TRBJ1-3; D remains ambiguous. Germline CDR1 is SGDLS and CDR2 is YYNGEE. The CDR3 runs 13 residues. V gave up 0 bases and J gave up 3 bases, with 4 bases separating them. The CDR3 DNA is TGTGCCAGCAGCGTAGCGGGTGGAAACACCATATATTTT. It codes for CASSVAGGNTIYF.

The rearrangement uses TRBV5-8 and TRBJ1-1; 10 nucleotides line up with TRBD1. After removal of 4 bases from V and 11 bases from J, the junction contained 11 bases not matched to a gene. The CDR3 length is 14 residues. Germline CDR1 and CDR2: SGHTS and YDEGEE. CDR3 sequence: CASSVGTGVDWAFF. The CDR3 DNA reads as TGTGCCAGCAGCGTGGGGACAGGGGTAGATTGGGCTTTCTTT.

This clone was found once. The CDR3 region has the DNA TGTGCCTGGAGTGTATCGGGCCCCGGGGTCCATTCACCCCTCCACTTT. Protein: CAWSVSGPGVHSPLHF. The genes are TRBV30 and TRBJ1-6; D is ambiguous. CDR3 length: 16 residues. CDR1 GTSNPN and CDR2 SVGIG come from the germline V gene (reference sequence). The V end was cut by 0 bases, the J end by 8 bases, with 17 bases between.